The sequence of this T cell receptor beta chain was determined in a study of immune cell composition in non-small cell lung cancer. Normal lung was sampled as far from the tumour as possible, at least 3 cm. TCRdb keeps only in-frame clones here, not all; method: immunoSEQ multiplex PCR. Here the sample spans thousands of clones, roughly 69% being singletons. CDR1 SGHDT and CDR2 YYEEEE come from the germline V gene. Trimming took 4 bases from V and 6 from J, leaving 11 bases between them. This CDR3 has 13 amino acids. The receptor was isolated from a human donor with non-small cell lung cancer. The specimen sequenced was non-adjacent lung tissue. The J gene is TRBJ2-1, the V gene TRBV5-6; TRBD1 is a possible D gene (5 bases). This CDR3 reads CASSAVTGNEQFF. CDR3 in DNA: TGTGCCAGCAGCGCGGTTACAGGCAATGAGCAGTTCTTC.